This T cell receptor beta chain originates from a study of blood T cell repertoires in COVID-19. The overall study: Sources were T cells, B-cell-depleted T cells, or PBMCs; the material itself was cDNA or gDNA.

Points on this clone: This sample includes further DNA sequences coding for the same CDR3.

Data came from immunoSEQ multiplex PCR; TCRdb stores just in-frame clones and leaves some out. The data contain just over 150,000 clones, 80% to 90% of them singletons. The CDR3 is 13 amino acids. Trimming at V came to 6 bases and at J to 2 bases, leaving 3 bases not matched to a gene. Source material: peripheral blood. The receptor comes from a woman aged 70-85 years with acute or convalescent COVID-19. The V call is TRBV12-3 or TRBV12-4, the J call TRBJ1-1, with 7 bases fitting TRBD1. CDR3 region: CASRGQLNTEAFF. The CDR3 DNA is TGTGCCAGCAGGGGACAGCTCAACACTGAAGCTTTCTTT.